Below, 22 T cell receptor beta chains from the same sample are listed, as sequenced in a study of regulatory T cells in long-lasting Graves disease. Construction of TCR beta libraries relied on iRepertoire HTBI primers and on Arm-PCR targeting CDR3 regions. TCRdb processed the multiplex PCR reads anew with MiXCR; each CDR3 protein has one entry. The repertoire consists of 400,000 to 500,000 distinct CDR3 sequences, with around a fifth occurring once and the leading ten covering roughly 13%. This sample's time point: persistent/refractory GD, antithyroid drugs over 5 years with positive TRAb. Preparation of the TCR library used RNA extracted from PBMCs. Specimen: peripheral blood mononuclear cells (PBMCs), collected when the disease was refractory, from a patient treated with antithyroid drugs. Receptors were obtained from a female donor with Graves disease.

V gene TRBV11-2 combines with J gene TRBJ2-4; possibly TRBD2 for D (6 bases). Germline V gene data show CDR1 as SGHAT and CDR2 as FQNNGV. Trimming took 3 bases from V and 6 from J, leaving 12 bases between them. The CDR3 sequence is 14 residues long. The CDR3 protein is CASSFAGRLNIQYF. The CDR3 DNA reads TGTGCCAGCAGCTTCGCCGGGAGATTAAACATTCAGTACTTC.

This clonotype was observed at least ten times. V gene TRBV15 combines with J gene TRBJ1-5; unclear D gene. The V gene's germline CDR1 is LNHNV and CDR2 YYDKDF (reference sequence). This CDR3 comprises 15 residues. V lost 0 bases, J lost 10 bases, and 16 bases lay in between. CDR3 in amino acids: CATSRDQGSLGPQHF. In DNA form, the CDR3 reads TGTGCCACCAGCAGAGATCAAGGGTCCCTAGGTCCCCAGCATTTT.

This clonotype showed up many times. The chain couples TRBV28 to TRBJ1-1, with D perhaps TRBD1 (5 bases). The CDR3 runs to 14 residues. V was clipped by 7 bases and J by 1 base, with 13 bases between them. Germline V CDR1 and CDR2: MDHEN, SYDVKM. CDR3 in DNA: TGTGCCAGCACTTCGGACAAGCAGAACACTGAAGCTTTCTTT. This translates into CASTSDKQNTEAFF. Together with reference TRBV28 and TRBJ1-1, the CDR3 gives the full variable domain: DVKVTQSSRYLVKRTGEKVFLECVQDMDHENMFWYRQDPGLGLRLIYFSYDVKMKEKGDIPEGYSVSREKKERFSLILESASTNQTSMYLCASTSDKQNTEAFFGQGTRLTVV.

The genes are TRBV18 and TRBJ1-5; D remains unclear. CDR1 is KGHSH and CDR2 is LQKENI in the germline V gene. This CDR3 comprises 14 residues. Trimming pared 2 bases from V and 5 bases from J, leaving 10 bases between. As DNA, the CDR3 is TGTGCCAGCTCACCAGGGTCCGCTGATCAGCCCCAGCATTTT. Amino acids: CASSPGSADQPQHF.

This clonotype occurred a few times. The rearrangement uses TRBV20-1 and TRBJ1-4; 8 nucleotides agree with TRBD1. CDR3 length: 15 residues. J lost 5 bases, V lost 1 base, and 6 bases had no gene match. The V gene's germline CDR1 is DFQATT and CDR2 SNEGSKA (reference sequence). The CDR3 DNA reads TGCAGTGCTAGAGGTTTGACAGGGGAAAATGAAAAACTGTTTTTT. As protein: CSARGLTGENEKLFF.

Ten or more counts support this clonotype. The chain combines TRBV2 with TRBJ1-1; no firm D call. V was clipped by 2 bases and J by 3 bases, with 7 bases between them. From germline, CDR1 is SNHLY and CDR2 FYNNEI. This CDR3 is 13 amino acids long. The CDR3 DNA reads TGTGCCAGCAGTGAACTTGGTTACACTGAAGCTTTCTTT. The encoded protein is CASSELGYTEAFF.

Ten or more counts support this clonotype. Here the CDR3 reads CASSQDTEYGYTF. Here the CDR3 DNA reads TGTGCCAGCAGCCAAGATACGGAGTATGGCTACACCTTC. The chain couples TRBV3-1 to TRBJ1-2, with D unclear. Trimming stripped 0 bases from V and 5 bases from J, with 7 bases between. This CDR3 comprises 13 residues. CDR1 LGHDT and CDR2 YNNKEL come from the germline V gene (reference sequence).

This clonotype was seen more than once but under ten times. The rearrangement links TRBV5-6 to TRBJ2-5; the D is unclear. CDR1 and CDR2 from the germline V gene are SGHDT and YYEEEE. The V and J ends lost 0 bases and 2 bases respectively, with 8 bases between them. The CDR3 loop spans 14 amino acids. CDR3 nucleotide sequence: TGTGCCAGCAGCTTGGTCTCACCACAAGAGACCCAGTACTTC. This encodes CASSLVSPQETQYF.

This clonotype appeared a few times. The J gene is TRBJ2-4, the V gene TRBV20-1, with D perhaps assigned TRBD1 or TRBD2 (5 bases each). Germline CDR1 DFQATT, CDR2 SNEGSKA (reference sequence). CDR3 length: 13 amino acids. The ends were cut back, 6 bases at V and 1 base at J, with 10 bases in the middle. The CDR3 protein is CSAHWDAKNIQYF. The CDR3 nucleotides are TGCAGTGCCCACTGGGACGCCAAAAACATTCAGTACTTC.

The chain carries TRBV29-1 and TRBJ1-1; D is unclear. The germline gives CDR1 SQVTM, CDR2 ANQGSEA. V lost 4 bases and J lost 1, with 10 bases in between. CDR3 length: 13 amino acids. CDR3 nucleotide sequence: TGCAGCGTTGTGTTTTTCCAGAACACTGAAGCTTTCTTT. Translated, it gives CSVVFFQNTEAFF.

This clonotype has a handful of counts. This chain joins TRBV30 and TRBJ2-5; TRBD2 matches 8 bases. The CDR3 contains 16 residues. The trim removed 1 base at V and 5 bases at J, leaving 12 bases unmatched. Germline V gives CDR1 GTSNPN, CDR2 SVGIG (reference sequence). This chain's CDR3 is CAWSAPRRGGIETQYF. CDR3 nucleotides: TGTGCCTGGAGTGCCCCCAGACGGGGGGGCATCGAGACCCAGTACTTC.

This clonotype was observed many times. This rearrangement joins TRBV12-3 or TRBV12-4 to TRBJ2-4; D may be TRBD2 (7 bases). Trimming removed 5 bases at V and 0 bases at J, with 23 bases between. The CDR3 is made up of 19 amino acids. This CDR3 reads CASSPTRGAAGLAKNIQYF. The CDR3 DNA sequence: TGTGCCAGCAGTCCAACCCGGGGGGCTGCAGGGTTAGCCAAAAACATTCAGTACTTC.

This clonotype appeared many times. The chain is built from TRBV28 and TRBJ2-2, with D possibly TRBD1 on 5 matching bases. Germline values: CDR1 MDHEN, CDR2 SYDVKM. This CDR3 is 15 amino acids long. The V and J ends lost 6 bases and 6 bases respectively, with 17 bases between them. DNA of the CDR3: TGTGCCAGCAGCCCGACAGCCGAAAGGGCCGGGGAGCTGTTTTTT. Its translation: CASSPTAERAGELFF. Full variable domain (remainder filled in from reference TRBV28 and TRBJ2-2): DVKVTQSSRYLVKRTGEKVFLECVQDMDHENMFWYRQDPGLGLRLIYFSYDVKMKEKGDIPEGYSVSREKKERFSLILESASTNQTSMYLCASSPTAERAGELFFGEGSRLTVL.

Regarding this clonotype: Germline and junction disagree at one end, which may indicate a read error. V gene TRBV30 combines with J gene TRBJ2-2; possible D gene TRBD1, 5 bases. Germline values: CDR1 GTSNPN, CDR2 SVGIG (reference sequence). The CDR3 spans 14 residues. In DNA, the CDR3 is TGTGCCTGGAGTGTATACAGGAACGCCGGGGAGCTGTTTTTT. It translates to CAWSVYRNAGELFF.

This clonotype was observed many times. CDR3 nucleotides: TGTGCCAGCAGCGGGACTATAATCCGCGAGCAGTACTTC. Translating it yields CASSGTIIREQYF. The chain has TRBV28 and TRBJ2-7, with 7 nucleotides matching TRBD2. V dropped 6 bases and J dropped 6; count of bases not matched to a gene: 8. Germline V gives CDR1 MDHEN, CDR2 SYDVKM. CDR3 length equals 13 residues.

CDR3 residues: CASSWGNREAYEQYF. The CDR3, as DNA: TGTGCCAGCAGTTGGGGAAACAGGGAAGCGTACGAGCAGTACTTC. The V and J genes are TRBV6-2 or TRBV6-3 and TRBJ2-7; D might be TRBD1 (6 bases). CDR3 length: 15 residues. V lost 4 bases to trimming and J lost 4 bases, with 17 bases between them. Germline-derived CDR1 and CDR2 are MNHEY and SVGEGT.

This clonotype was observed many times. V gene TRBV6-1 combines with J gene TRBJ2-5; either TRBD1 or TRBD2 may fit D (5 bases each). Germline assignment: CDR1 MNHNS and CDR2 SASEGT. This CDR3 is 15 amino acids long. V lost 6 bases, J lost 5 bases, and 19 bases lay in between. CDR3 coding DNA: TGTGCCAGCAGCCGGGACCCTCGGGTTGCGGAGACCCAGTACTTC. This encodes CASSRDPRVAETQYF.

This clonotype occurred many times. This chain uses TRBV6-1 with TRBJ1-1, with D uncertain. Trimming took 8 bases from V and 1 from J, leaving 5 bases between them. Germline V lookup: CDR1 MNHNS, CDR2 SASEGT. This CDR3 spans 11 amino acids. As DNA, the CDR3 is TGTGCCAGCGCGGGGAACACTGAAGCTTTCTTT. Residues: CASAGNTEAFF.

The count of this clonotype is one. V and J are TRBV25-1 and TRBJ1-1, with a weak D call TRBD1 (5 bases). V lost 2 bases, J lost 6 bases, and 13 bases lay in between. Germline V lookup: CDR1 MGHDK, CDR2 SYGVNS. The CDR3 has 14 amino acids. The CDR3 bases are TGTGCCAGCAGTGAACAGGGTAAAAAGGCTGAAGCTTTCTTT. Translated, it gives CASSEQGKKAEAFF.

This clonotype has a count of ten or more. At one boundary the junction diverges from the germline segment, which might be a read error. This chain uses TRBV11-3 with TRBJ1-2; no reliable D call. The CDR3 sequence is 13 residues long. Per germline, CDR1 SGHNT and CDR2 YENEEA. CDR3 in amino acids: CASSLDQIYGYTF. DNA for the CDR3: TGTGCCAGCAGCTTAGATCAAATCTATGGTTACACCTTC.

The rearrangement links TRBV7-3 to TRBJ2-3; the D call may be TRBD1 or TRBD2 (6 bases each). Germline V gene lookup returns CDR1 SGHTA and CDR2 FQGTGA. The CDR3 is 16 residues long. Deletions cut 4 bases from V and 5 bases from J, with 19 bases between. DNA for the CDR3: TGTGCCAGCAGCTCACATAAGGGGGGTGGAGGAGATACGCAGTATTTT. Translation: CASSSHKGGGGDTQYF.

This clonotype has a handful of counts. This sequence joins TRBV12-3 or TRBV12-4 and TRBJ2-7, with D tentatively TRBD1 (6 bases). The germline V and J ends were trimmed by 1 base and 0 bases, with 13 bases remaining between them. The CDR3 runs 16 residues. The CDR3 region has the DNA TGTGCCAGCAGTTTAGGGGACAACCCTACCTCCTACGAGCAGTACTTC. Translated, it gives CASSLGDNPTSYEQYF.